What follows are 27 T cell receptor beta chains derived from one specimen sequenced in a study of blood T cell repertoires in COVID-19. Assay used: immunoSEQ multiplex PCR; TCRdb lists only in-frame clones, some missing. This table has more than 40,000 clones, around nine tenths appearing once. The specimen sequenced was peripheral blood. The receptor source for this set is a man aged 55 to 70 with active or convalescent COVID-19.

For this clone: The identical CDR3 is also encoded by other nucleotide sequences in the sample. V is TRBV7-9 and J is TRBJ2-1, with D possibly TRBD2 on 6 matching bases. Deletions cut 0 bases from V and 4 bases from J, with 13 bases between. The CDR3 extends over 16 amino acids. Germline lookup yields CDR1 SEHNR and CDR2 FQNEAQ (reference sequence). In DNA, the CDR3 is TGTGCCAGCAGCTTAGCCTTGGCGGGGACTTACAATGAGCAGTTCTTC. Its translation: CASSLALAGTYNEQFF.

This clone was seen only once. The V gene is TRBV2, the J gene TRBJ2-3; maybe TRBD2 (5 bases). Per the germline V gene, CDR1 is SNHLY and CDR2 is FYNNEI. The CDR3 loop spans 14 amino acids. Trimming removed 2 bases at V and 0 bases at J, with 6 bases between. The CDR3 region is CASSERTSTDTQYF. CDR3 sequence (DNA): TGTGCCAGCAGTGAACGGACTAGCACAGATACGCAGTATTTT.

This clone was recorded a few times. CDR3 bases: TGCGCCAGCAGCTCCCTCCGACTAGCGGGGGCCGAGCAGTTCTTC. It codes for CASSSLRLAGAEQFF. The chain is built from TRBV5-1 and TRBJ2-1; 12 nucleotides align to TRBD2. With 3 bases clipped from V and 10 bases from J, the junction kept 8 bases outside the gene matches. Looked up from germline, CDR1 is SGHRS and CDR2 is YFSETQ. There are 15 residues in the CDR3.

A single count supports this clone. The rearrangement joins TRBV5-1 to TRBJ2-3; TRBD2 agrees at 10 bases. This CDR3 region has 16 residues. Germline V gene data show CDR1 as SGHRS and CDR2 as YFSETQ. Germline trimming cut 2 bases from V and 2 bases from J; bases unmatched to any gene: 5. CDR3 sequence reads: CASSFDGLADTDTQYF. In DNA, the CDR3 is TGCGCCAGCAGCTTCGACGGACTAGCGGACACAGATACGCAGTATTTT.

J is TRBJ1-1 and V is TRBV11-2; D perhaps matches TRBD1 (5 bases). This CDR3 comprises 15 residues. Trimming shortened V by 1 base and J by 3 bases, and 12 bases separated the two germline ends. The germline CDR1 and CDR2 sequences are SGHAT and FQNNGV. This CDR3 reads CASSLGSGQDTEAFF. CDR3 DNA sequence: TGTGCCAGCAGCTTAGGGTCAGGGCAAGACACTGAAGCTTTCTTT.

This clone was recorded once. The CDR3 nucleotides read TGTGCCAGCAGTTTCTACTTACTCGGGGATTCACCCCTCCACTTT. As protein: CASSFYLLGDSPLHF. V gene TRBV28 combines with J gene TRBJ1-6; D ambiguous. CDR3 size: 15 residues. Per the germline V gene, CDR1 is MDHEN and CDR2 is SYDVKM. V lost 3 bases and J 8 bases, leaving 14 bases between the germline ends.

The chain links TRBV24-1 to TRBJ2-7, with 8 positions matching TRBD1. Trimming at V came to 9 bases and at J to 0 bases, leaving 3 bases not matched to a gene. The germline CDR1 and CDR2 sequences are KGHDR and SFDVKD. The CDR3 consists of 13 residues. The CDR3 DNA sequence: TGTGCCACCCGACAGGGGAGCTCCTACGAGCAGTACTTC. Protein sequence: CATRQGSSYEQYF.

V usage is TRBV5-6 and J usage is TRBJ2-2; TRBD1 aligns across 12 bases. The V and J ends lost 4 bases and 7 bases, in that order; junction bases with no gene match: 8. The CDR3 is made up of 16 amino acids. The germline CDR1 and CDR2 sequences are SGHDT and YYEEEE. This CDR3 is CASSLRDRGQDGELFF. CDR3 sequence (DNA): TGTGCCAGCAGCCTCCGGGACAGGGGGCAGGACGGGGAGCTGTTTTTT.

V usage is TRBV6-5 and J usage is TRBJ1-5; 8 positions agree with TRBD1. J was trimmed by 5 bases and V by 7 bases; bases with no gene match: 7. The CDR3 totals 14 residues. The germline CDR1 and CDR2 sequences are MNHEY and SVGAGI. Here the CDR3 DNA reads TGTGCCAGCACTCGGACAGGGCGGTATCAGCCCCAGCATTTT. Translating gives CASTRTGRYQPQHF.

This clone was detected only a few times. The chain is built from TRBV6-2 or TRBV6-3 and TRBJ1-5; D is unresolved. Germline values: CDR1 MNHEY, CDR2 SVGEGT. The CDR3 extends over 15 amino acids. Trimming removed 2 bases from V and 2 bases from J, with 10 bases in between. CDR3 nucleotide sequence: TGTGCCAGCAGTTACCCGAGAACCCGCAATCAGCCCCAGCATTTT. It codes for CASSYPRTRNQPQHF.

The V gene is TRBV7-8, the J gene TRBJ2-2, with 8 bases lining up with TRBD1. Germline V lookup: CDR1 SGHVS, CDR2 FQNEAQ. The CDR3 sequence is 15 residues long. J gave up 0 bases and V 6 bases, and 3 bases lay outside the gene matches. The CDR3 sequence is CASSRDRTNTGELFF. DNA of the CDR3: TGTGCCAGCAGTCGGGACAGGACGAACACCGGGGAGCTGTTTTTT.

The chain carries TRBV4-1 and TRBJ1-1; D might be TRBD1 (5 bases). V was trimmed by 4 bases and J by 2 bases, leaving 17 bases between them. Germline assignment: CDR1 MGHRA and CDR2 YSYEKL. CDR3 length: 16 amino acids. CDR3 sequence: CASSLGPGGANTEAFF. Here the CDR3 DNA reads TGCGCCAGCAGCCTAGGACCTGGCGGGGCCAACACTGAAGCTTTCTTT.

The genes are TRBV3-1 (or the pseudogene TRBV3-2) and TRBJ2-7; TRBD1 aligns across 7 bases. Trimming cost V 4 bases and J 3 bases; bases outside gene matches: 9. CDR1 LGHDT and CDR2 YNNKEL come from the germline V gene (reference sequence). The CDR3 contains 15 residues. The CDR3 region is CASSRGTGEYYEQYF. The CDR3 DNA follows: TGTGCCAGCAGCCGCGGAACAGGGGAATACTACGAGCAGTACTTC.

The chain couples TRBV3-1 (or the pseudogene TRBV3-2) to TRBJ1-1, with 11 bases fitting TRBD1. The CDR3 has 15 residues. Germline V lookup: CDR1 LGHDT, CDR2 YNNKEL (reference sequence). The V segment lost 7 bases and the J segment 0 bases; nucleotides outside the gene matches: 4. This CDR3 is CASIGTGGVNTEAFF. The CDR3 bases are TGTGCCAGCATCGGGACAGGGGGTGTGAACACTGAAGCTTTCTTT.

The chain has TRBV4-2 and TRBJ1-4; D gene ambiguous. The CDR3 is 15 amino acids. CDR1 and CDR2 from the germline V gene are LGHNA and YNFKEQ. Trimming removed 1 base from V and 7 bases from J, with 13 bases in between. The DNA of the CDR3 is TGTGCCAGCAGCCAAGCGCCCGGGTTTGTTGAAAAACTGTTTTTT. This gives the protein CASSQAPGFVEKLFF.

The chain links TRBV9 to TRBJ1-6, with 7 positions matching TRBD1. The trim removed 0 bases at V and 7 bases at J, leaving 10 bases unmatched. The CDR3 length is 17 residues. Looked up from germline, CDR1 is SGDLS and CDR2 is YYNGEE. DNA of the CDR3: TGTGCCAGCAGCGTAGGAGGGACACTCAGGGGGAATTCACCCCTCCACTTT. Encoded protein: CASSVGGTLRGNSPLHF.

V is TRBV5-4 and J is TRBJ2-1, with 7 bases that match TRBD2. Germline V gene sequence: CDR1 SGHNT, CDR2 YYREEE (reference sequence). Germline trimming cut 4 bases from V and 4 bases from J; bases unmatched to any gene: 5. The CDR3 consists of 14 residues. CDR3: CASSGAGIYNEQFF. CDR3 DNA: TGTGCCAGCAGCGGAGCGGGGATTTACAATGAGCAGTTCTTC.

The V and J genes are TRBV28 and TRBJ2-2, with 10 positions matching TRBD1. Germline CDR1 reads MDHEN; CDR2 reads SYDVKM. This CDR3 spans 13 amino acids. V lost 8 bases and J lost 3; bases outside the gene matches: 0. The CDR3 DNA is TGTGCCAGCGGGACAGGGGACACCGGGGAGCTGTTTTTT. Its protein is CASGTGDTGELFF. Full variable domain (rest looked up from reference TRBV28 and TRBJ2-2): DVKVTQSSRYLVKRTGEKVFLECVQDMDHENMFWYRQDPGLGLRLIYFSYDVKMKEKGDIPEGYSVSREKKERFSLILESASTNQTSMYLCASGTGDTGELFFGEGSRLTVL.

The J gene is TRBJ1-1, the V gene TRBV3-1 (or the pseudogene TRBV3-2); possible D gene TRBD1, 5 bases. Germline-derived CDR1 and CDR2 are LGHDT and YNNKEL (reference sequence). The V and J ends lost 1 base and 6 bases respectively, with 12 bases between them. The CDR3 is 14 amino acids. The DNA of the CDR3 is TGTGCCAGCAGCCAAGCAGGTCCGGGGGCTGAAGCTTTCTTT. As protein: CASSQAGPGAEAFF.

Remarks on this clone: The identical CDR3 is also encoded by other nucleotide sequences in the sample. The chain uses TRBV18 and TRBJ1-4, with D tentatively TRBD1 (5 bases). The CDR3 length is 13 residues. CDR1 is KGHSH, CDR2 LQKENI, per germline. V lost 3 bases and J lost 7, with 9 bases in between. The CDR3 region has the DNA TGTGCCAGCTCACCGGGGCAGGGTGAAAAACTGTTTTTT. Its translation: CASSPGQGEKLFF.

This CDR3 reads CASSLDRSSYEQYF. CDR3 bases: TGTGCCAGCAGTCTGGACAGGAGCTCCTACGAGCAGTACTTC. The chain combines TRBV2 with TRBJ2-7, with 7 bases lining up with TRBD1. After removal of 5 bases from V and 0 bases from J, the junction contained 4 bases not matched to a gene. Germline values: CDR1 SNHLY, CDR2 FYNNEI. The CDR3 contains 14 residues.

The chain has TRBV28 and TRBJ1-1, with D possibly TRBD1 on 6 matching bases. The CDR3 length is 13 residues. V lost 7 bases to trimming and J lost 8 bases, with 17 bases between them. Germline V lookup: CDR1 MDHEN, CDR2 SYDVKM. CDR3 region: CASKGEEINEAFF. As DNA, the CDR3 is TGTGCCAGCAAGGGGGAAGAGATCAACGAAGCTTTCTTT.

This chain links TRBV5-8 with TRBJ1-5; D not certain. This CDR3 region has 15 residues. Germline V gene sequence: CDR1 SGHTS, CDR2 YDEGEE. Trimming took off 4 bases at V and 0 bases at J, with 11 bases between the two ends. CDR3 bases: TGTGCCAGCAGCCCTCGAGTAAATAGCAATCAGCCCCAGCATTTT. It is translated as CASSPRVNSNQPQHF.

The chain employs TRBV21-1 and TRBJ2-7; the D call in the table, TRBD2, was not verified against the DNA. TRBV21-1 is a pseudogene. CDR3 length: 16 amino acids. CDR3 amino acids: CASSKLTPTKDYEQYF. The CDR3 DNA reads TGTGCCAGCAGCAAGTTAACGCCTACCAAAGACTACGAGCAGTACTTC.

CDR3: CASSFDRGNQPQHF. In nucleotides, the CDR3 is TGCGCCAGCAGCTTCGACAGGGGCAATCAGCCCCAGCATTTT. J is TRBJ1-5 and V is TRBV5-1; 7 bases agree with TRBD1. From germline, CDR1 is SGHRS and CDR2 YFSETQ. This CDR3 region has 14 residues. Trimming at V came to 2 bases and at J to 2 bases, leaving 1 base not matched to a gene.

Only a few counts were recorded for this clone. The CDR3 bases are TGCAGCGTTGAATGGGACAGGGATTGGCGGGGCTACACCTTC. It specifies CSVEWDRDWRGYTF. The rearrangement links TRBV29-1 to TRBJ1-2, with TRBD1 identical over 9 bases. The J segment lost 8 bases and the V segment lost 2 bases, leaving 9 bases of the junction unmatched. CDR3 length equals 14 residues. CDR1 SQVTM and CDR2 ANQGSEA come from the germline V gene.

J is TRBJ2-1 and V is TRBV5-1; TRBD1 is a possible D gene (5 bases). This CDR3 region has 15 residues. Trimming cost V 4 bases and J 5 bases, with 16 bases left between them. CDR1 is SGHRS, CDR2 YFSETQ, per germline. In DNA, the CDR3 is TGCGCCAGCAGCCTTGGGGCTATTCCTAACAATGAGCAGTTCTTC. Protein sequence: CASSLGAIPNNEQFF.